The 11 T cell receptor beta chains in this list originate from one sample, sequenced in a study of OX40 agonist ivuxolimab in advanced cancers. TCRdb's copy holds only in-frame clones and misses some; the assay was immunoSEQ multiplex PCR. There are around 35,000 clones in the sample; around 93% occur only once, and 33% lies in the top ten. The sample here was CD4+ or CD8+ T cells sorted from blood, taken in a trial of the OX40 agonist ivuxolimab. These receptors came from an adult with an advanced solid tumor such as melanoma, head and neck, liver or kidney cancer.

This clone has only one observation. The V call is TRBV4-2, the J call TRBJ2-1; 11 nucleotides line up with TRBD2. From germline, CDR1 is LGHNA and CDR2 YNFKEQ. Losses at the gene ends were 1 base for V and 5 bases for J; bases not matched to a gene: 4. This CDR3 has 16 amino acids. CDR3 nucleotides: TGTGCCAGCAGCCAAGGTGGGACTAGCGGTAACAATGAGCAGTTCTTC. Amino acid sequence: CASSQGGTSGNNEQFF.

The rearrangement uses TRBV11-2 and TRBJ1-5; D ambiguous. V was clipped by 5 bases and J by 6 bases, with 29 bases between them. The length of the CDR3 is 19 residues. The V gene's germline CDR1 is SGHAT and CDR2 FQNNGV. CDR3 sequence (DNA): TGTGCCAGCAGCCCGCCGATGGAGTTTAGTTTTAGGGTCATTCAGCCCCAGCATTTT. Translation gives CASSPPMEFSFRVIQPQHF.

This sequence joins TRBV6-5 and TRBJ1-1, with D perhaps TRBD1 (5 bases). CDR3 length: 15 residues. Looked up from germline, CDR1 is MNHEY and CDR2 is SVGAGI. The V and J ends lost 1 base and 1 base respectively, with 10 bases between them. CDR3 sequence: CASSYWGDRNTEAFF. CDR3 DNA: TGTGCCAGCAGTTACTGGGGGGATCGGAACACTGAAGCTTTCTTT.

The J gene is TRBJ1-1, the V gene TRBV5-1, with 7 nucleotides matching TRBD1. The V gene's germline CDR1 is SGHRS and CDR2 YFSETQ. The CDR3 consists of 17 residues. Trimming cost V 3 bases and J 5 bases; bases outside gene matches: 16. In DNA, the CDR3 is TGCGCCAGCAGCTACGGTACCGGACAGGTCCTAGGAACTGAAGCTTTCTTT. As protein: CASSYGTGQVLGTEAFF. The full variable domain, in which reference TRBV5-1 and TRBJ1-1 provide the parts outside the CDR3, is KAGVTQTPRYLIKTRGQQVTLSCSPISGHRSVSWYQQTPGQGLQFLFEYFSETQRNKGNFPGRFSGRQFSNSRSEMNVSTLELGDSALYLCASSYGTGQVLGTEAFFGQGTRLTVV.

The chain joins TRBV2 to TRBJ2-4, with 9 bases identical to TRBD1. J was trimmed by 7 bases and V by 5 bases; bases with no gene match: 6. The germline V gene has CDR1 SNHLY and CDR2 FYNNEI. The CDR3 runs to 14 residues. CDR3 coding DNA: TGTGCCAGCAGTTCCGGGACAGGGATGAACATTCAGTACTTC. As protein: CASSSGTGMNIQYF.

The chain recombines TRBV27 with TRBJ1-1; 7 bases line up with TRBD1. Germline loops: CDR1 MNHEY, CDR2 SMNVEV (reference sequence). Germline trimming cut 7 bases from V and 3 bases from J; bases unmatched to any gene: 5. This CDR3 has 13 amino acids. The CDR3 DNA reads TGTGCCAGCAAAGACAGGGAGTACACTGAAGCTTTCTTT. This encodes CASKDREYTEAFF.

This clone has just one count. This specimen includes other DNA sequences encoding the same CDR3. The chain has TRBV7-6 and TRBJ2-3; 10 bases match TRBD1. The CDR3 covers 18 residues. The ends lost 5 bases at V and 4 bases at J; junction bases unmatched: 15. Germline-derived CDR1 and CDR2 are SGHVS and FNYEAQ. CDR3 loop: CASSLTYEGTGVPDTQYF. DNA of the CDR3: TGTGCCAGCAGCCTAACGTACGAAGGGACAGGGGTTCCAGATACGCAGTATTTT.

This clone was seen only once. The chain uses TRBV9 and TRBJ2-2; weak D call: TRBD1 (6 bases). The germline V gene has CDR1 SGDLS and CDR2 YYNGEE. The CDR3 is made up of 15 amino acids. Trimming took off 0 bases at V and 0 bases at J, with 6 bases between the two ends. DNA of the CDR3: TGTGCCAGCAGCGTAGGACAGGCGAACACCGGGGAGCTGTTTTTT. It is translated as CASSVGQANTGELFF.

The chain carries TRBV7-8 and TRBJ2-1; TRBD2 is a possible D gene (5 bases). The germline gives CDR1 SGHVS, CDR2 FQNEAQ. V lost 1 base, J lost 9 bases, and 13 bases lay in between. CDR3 length: 14 amino acids. The CDR3 is CASSLVAGEGEQFF. CDR3 bases: TGTGCCAGCAGCTTAGTGGCGGGTGAGGGTGAGCAGTTCTTC.

The chain employs TRBV29-1 and TRBJ2-1, with 7 bases lining up with TRBD2. CDR3 length equals 13 residues. Germline-derived CDR1 and CDR2 are SQVTM and ANQGSEA. Trimming at V came to 3 bases and at J to 4 bases, leaving 3 bases not matched to a gene. CDR3 region: CSVDGRFYNEQFF. Here the CDR3 DNA reads TGCAGCGTTGACGGGAGGTTTTACAATGAGCAGTTCTTC.

The chain carries TRBV5-8 and TRBJ2-5; D gene uncertain. The CDR3 covers 12 residues. Germline values: CDR1 SGHTS, CDR2 YDEGEE. Trimming took off 2 bases at V and 11 bases at J, with 13 bases between the two ends. The CDR3 DNA reads as TGTGCCAGCAGCTTCGGGCTCGTGGAGCAGTACTTC. Residues: CASSFGLVEQYF.